These 18 T cell receptor beta chains were sequenced from one sample in a study of siplizumab effects on memory and regulatory T cells. Libraries were prepared by immunoSEQ multiplex PCR; TCRdb keeps only in-frame clonotypes and omits some of them. The sample shows more than 85,000 clones, 70% to 90% of them seen only once. The sample taken for sequencing was CD4+ T cells sorted from blood. These receptors came from a human donor in good health.

This chain uses TRBV19 with TRBJ1-5; 8 nucleotides align to TRBD1. The V and J ends lost 1 base and 3 bases, in that order; junction bases with no gene match: 2. Germline lookup yields CDR1 LNHDA and CDR2 SQIVND (reference sequence). The CDR3 loop spans 15 amino acids. The CDR3 coding sequence is TGTGCCAGTAGTATAGGGACAGGGATCAATCAGCCCCAGCATTTT. This sequence encodes CASSIGTGINQPQHF.

The rearrangement uses TRBV30 and TRBJ1-5; D uncertain. The CDR3 length is 15 residues. V was pared by 4 bases and J by 2 bases, with 15 bases between. Germline CDR1 reads GTSNPN; CDR2 reads SVGIG (reference sequence). The CDR3 DNA reads as TGTGCCTGGAACAAGGGAGATTGGGGCAATCAGCCCCAGCATTTT. Protein: CAWNKGDWGNQPQHF.

The chain joins TRBV4-2 to TRBJ2-7; perhaps TRBD2 as D (6 bases). V shed 0 bases and J shed 6 bases, with 9 bases lying between them. Germline V gene sequence: CDR1 LGHNA, CDR2 YNFKEQ. This CDR3 comprises 13 residues. The CDR3, as DNA: TGTGCCAGCAGCCAAGATACGGGAGCCGAGCAGTACTTC. Protein: CASSQDTGAEQYF.

The chain has TRBV5-1 and TRBJ1-4; D might be TRBD1 (5 bases). CDR1 SGHRS and CDR2 YFSETQ come from the germline V gene. The V gene lost 4 bases and the J gene lost 6 bases, with 10 bases spanning the gap. This CDR3 comprises 13 residues. CDR3 nucleotides: TGCGCCAGCAGCCCCCGGGGGTATGAAAAACTGTTTTTT. Its protein is CASSPRGYEKLFF.

This clone was seen a single time. The V and J genes are TRBV5-4 and TRBJ2-2; TRBD1 matches at 9 bases. The CDR3 totals 16 residues. The J segment lost 4 bases and the V segment lost 4 bases, leaving 8 bases of the junction unmatched. Looked up from germline, CDR1 is SGHNT and CDR2 is YYREEE (reference sequence). CDR3 coding DNA: TGTGCCAGCAGCATACCACAGGGGGCCGGCACCGGGGAGCTGTTTTTT. It codes for CASSIPQGAGTGELFF.

The chain links TRBV29-1 to TRBJ2-7, with TRBD2 identical over 14 bases. The trim removed 7 bases at V and 4 bases at J, leaving 3 bases unmatched. Germline CDR1 and CDR2: SQVTM and ANQGSEA. This CDR3 spans 13 amino acids. CDR3 nucleotide sequence: TGCAGCGCCGGGACTAGCGGGAGTTACGAGCAGTACTTC. Encoded protein: CSAGTSGSYEQYF.

This clone has only a few counts. The rearrangement uses TRBV4-1 and TRBJ1-5; 10 positions agree with TRBD1. J lost 4 bases, V lost 2 bases, and 5 bases had no gene match. The germline V gene has CDR1 MGHRA and CDR2 YSYEKL. The CDR3 runs to 16 residues. CDR3 bases: TGCGCCAGCAGCCAACAAGACAGGGGGCGTAATCAGCCCCAGCATTTT. Residues: CASSQQDRGRNQPQHF.

The chain couples TRBV6-5 to TRBJ1-1; the D is unclear. Trimming took 5 bases from V and 12 from J, leaving 10 bases between them. This CDR3 comprises 10 residues. Germline CDR1 reads MNHEY; CDR2 reads SVGAGI. Here the CDR3 reads CASSEGWSFF. CDR3 bases: TGTGCCAGCAGTGAAGGTTGGTCTTTCTTT.

The V call is TRBV5-6, the J call TRBJ2-3; D is possibly TRBD1 (5 bases). The CDR3 consists of 13 residues. Looked up from germline, CDR1 is SGHDT and CDR2 is YYEEEE. Trimming took off 4 bases at V and 6 bases at J, with 12 bases between the two ends. Here the CDR3 reads CASSRGRADTQYF. The CDR3 DNA is TGTGCCAGCAGCCGCGGCAGGGCGGATACGCAGTATTTT.

The V call is TRBV12-5, the J call TRBJ2-1; a possible D gene is TRBD1 (6 bases). V was trimmed by 0 bases and J by 9 bases, leaving 21 bases between them. The germline V gene encodes CDR1 LGHNT and CDR2 FRNRAP. The CDR3 loop spans 17 amino acids. CDR3 residues: CASGLVLSSRRGVEQFF. The CDR3 bases are TGTGCTAGTGGTTTGGTACTTTCAAGCCGCAGGGGAGTTGAGCAGTTCTTC.

V and J are TRBV11-3 and TRBJ2-6; TRBD2 might be the D (6 bases). CDR3 size: 18 residues. The V and J ends lost 3 bases and 0 bases respectively, with 15 bases between them. From germline, CDR1 is SGHNT and CDR2 YENEEA. Written as DNA, the CDR3 is TGTGCCAGCAGCTTTCGCGGGGATCAAACCTCTGGGGCCAACGTCCTGACTTTC. It yields the protein CASSFRGDQTSGANVLTF.

This clone is a singleton in its sample. Here the CDR3 reads CASSGGTGGNTIYF. CDR3 DNA: TGTGCCAGCTCAGGCGGGACAGGAGGAAACACCATATATTTT. This chain links TRBV18 with TRBJ1-3; 8 bases map to TRBD1. This CDR3 is 14 amino acids long. J gave up 4 bases and V 5 bases, and 4 bases lay outside the gene matches. The germline gives CDR1 KGHSH, CDR2 LQKENI.

The rearrangement joins TRBV18 to TRBJ2-1; D may correspond to TRBD1 or TRBD2 (5 bases each). Germline CDR1 reads KGHSH; CDR2 reads LQKENI. Trimming took off 3 bases at V and 6 bases at J, with 12 bases between the two ends. The CDR3 is 14 residues long. CDR3 amino acids: CASSPGRRSNEQFF. For the CDR3, the DNA is TGTGCCAGCTCACCGGGACGGAGGTCCAATGAGCAGTTCTTC. Full variable domain (missing parts from reference TRBV18 and TRBJ2-1): NAGVMQNPRHLVRRRGQEARLRCSPMKGHSHVYWYRQLPEEGLKFMVYLQKENIIDESGMPKERFSAEFPKEGPSILRIQQVVRGDSAAYFCASSPGRRSNEQFFGPGTRLTVL.

This chain joins TRBV19 and TRBJ1-1; D is possibly TRBD1 (6 bases). Trimming removed 4 bases at V and 2 bases at J, with 14 bases between. Germline-derived CDR1 and CDR2 are LNHDA and SQIVND (reference sequence). The CDR3 length is 15 residues. The CDR3 sequence: CASSTGGGINTEAFF. Here the CDR3 DNA reads TGTGCCAGTAGTACGGGGGGCGGAATCAACACTGAAGCTTTCTTT.

The chain uses TRBV13 and TRBJ2-6, with a possible D match to TRBD1 (6 bases). The germline V gene has CDR1 PRHDT and CDR2 FYEKMQ (reference sequence). Trimming cost V 2 bases and J 0 bases, with 11 bases left between them. This CDR3 is 17 amino acids long. CDR3 sequence: CASSLTGRLSGANVLTF. In DNA form, the CDR3 reads TGTGCCAGCAGCTTAACAGGGCGTCTCTCTGGGGCCAACGTCCTGACTTTC.

The V and J genes are TRBV6-5 and TRBJ2-7; 8 bases line up with TRBD1. From germline, CDR1 is MNHEY and CDR2 SVGAGI. The CDR3 has 13 amino acids. J was trimmed by 3 bases and V by 5 bases; bases with no gene match: 3. Here the CDR3 reads CASSRQGFYEQYF. CDR3 coding DNA: TGTGCCAGCAGTCGACAGGGGTTCTACGAGCAGTACTTC.

This chain links TRBV19 with TRBJ2-5, with TRBD2 matching over 8 bases. This CDR3 is built from 15 residues. Germline assignment: CDR1 LNHDA and CDR2 SQIVND (reference sequence). V trimming: 6 bases; J trimming: 5 bases; junction bases outside the gene matches: 11. DNA of the CDR3: TGTGCCAGTAGCACCGGGACTAGTGGGTTCGAGACCCAGTACTTC. Amino acids: CASSTGTSGFETQYF.

The V and J genes are TRBV27 and TRBJ2-3; weak D call: TRBD2 (6 bases). CDR1 and CDR2 (germline): MNHEY, SMNVEV (reference sequence). This CDR3 spans 15 amino acids. The V and J ends lost 5 bases and 1 base respectively, with 13 bases between them. This chain's CDR3 is CASSNSGAGTDTQYF. The CDR3 coding sequence is TGTGCCAGCAGTAATAGCGGAGCTGGCACAGATACGCAGTATTTT.